A single sample gave rise to the 25 T cell receptor beta chains below, sequenced in a study of blood T cells in healthy people across ages. Primed by a sample-barcoded 5' primer and a J-beta primer mix, a second PCR proceeded for about 7 to 11 cycles. Each CDR3 protein is one row after TCRdb ran MiXCR on the 5' RACE reads. Among fewer than 700,000 distinct CDR3 sequences listed, around half were seen once. The sample consisted of blood. The source of these receptors is a man older than 75 in good health.

This clonotype was counted at least ten times. The chain joins TRBV7-9 to TRBJ1-1; 7 nucleotides agree with TRBD1. The trim removed 2 bases at V and 0 bases at J, leaving 6 bases unmatched. In germline, CDR1 is SEHNR, CDR2 FQNEAQ (reference sequence). The CDR3 spans 16 residues. CDR3 in amino acids: CASSLFPGTVNTEAFF. The CDR3 DNA reads TGTGCCAGCAGCTTATTCCCCGGGACAGTGAACACTGAAGCTTTCTTT.

This clonotype was found a few times. CDR3 nucleotides: TGCAGCGGCAGACAGGGGGGGGAGACCCAGTACTTC. This sequence encodes CSGRQGGETQYF. The chain links TRBV29-1 to TRBJ2-5, with 9 bases identical to TRBD1. Looked up from germline, CDR1 is SQVTM and CDR2 is ANQGSEA. The CDR3 contains 12 residues. Trimming removed 7 bases from V and 5 bases from J; junction bases left unmatched: 5.

This clonotype has only one observation. The junction departs from the called germline gene at one end, perhaps through a read error. V and J are TRBV27 and TRBJ2-3, with 12 bases lining up with TRBD2. In germline, CDR1 is MNHEY, CDR2 SMNVEV (reference sequence). The CDR3 covers 16 residues. The CDR3 region is CASSLWLAGGTDTLYF. As DNA, the CDR3 is TGTGCCAGCAGTTTATGGCTAGCGGGGGGGACAGATACGCTGTATTTT.

CDR3 nucleotides: TGCGCCAGCAGCCAACTGGGCGGGGGAACCCACAATGAGCAGTTCTTC. Translated, it gives CASSQLGGGTHNEQFF. The chain employs TRBV4-3 and TRBJ2-1; 7 nucleotides line up with TRBD2. After removal of 2 bases from V and 5 bases from J, the junction contained 9 bases not matched to a gene. This CDR3 is 16 amino acids long. CDR1 is LGHNA, CDR2 YSLEER, per germline.

In this sample, this clonotype turned up many times. The J gene is TRBJ2-3, the V gene TRBV6-1; weak D call: TRBD2 (5 bases). The V end was cut by 1 base, the J end by 1 base, with 15 bases between. This CDR3 is 17 amino acids long. CDR1 is MNHNS and CDR2 is SASEGT in the germline V gene. CDR3 loop: CASSEGASWERTDTQYF. DNA for the CDR3: TGTGCCAGCAGTGAAGGGGCTAGCTGGGAGCGCACAGATACGCAGTATTTT.

Worth noting for this clonotype: A much larger clone lies a single base off, so this may be a read error. The chain has TRBV6-1 and TRBJ2-3; 7 nucleotides agree with TRBD2. The ends lost 7 bases at V and 6 bases at J; junction bases unmatched: 22. CDR1 is MNHNS, CDR2 SASEGT, per germline. CDR3 length equals 18 residues. The CDR3 region is CASTGLVGAPVGWDTQYF. CDR3 sequence (DNA): TGTGCCAGCACCGGACTAGTGGGAGCCCCGGTTGGATGGGATACGCAGTATTTT.

Points on this clonotype: A much larger clone lies one base from this, so it may be a read error. The gene calls are TRBV27 and TRBJ2-5, with TRBD1 identical over 9 bases. With 8 bases clipped from V and 6 bases from J, the junction kept 13 bases outside the gene matches. There are 15 residues in the CDR3. Looked up from germline, CDR1 is MNHEY and CDR2 is SMNVEV (reference sequence). The CDR3 nucleotides are TGTGCCAGCGGTCAAGCCGGGACAGGGACAAAGACCCAGTACTTC. Translating gives CASGQAGTGTKTQYF.

The gene calls are TRBV12-3 or TRBV12-4 and TRBJ2-5; tentatively, D is TRBD1 (6 bases). This CDR3 contains 15 residues. V was trimmed by 6 bases and J by 3 bases, leaving 17 bases between them. CDR3 sequence (DNA): TGTGCCAGCAGCGGAAGCCGGGACAAAGAAGAGACCCAGTACTTC. It codes for CASSGSRDKEETQYF.

This clonotype came up a few times. V is TRBV28 and J is TRBJ2-1; 9 bases line up with TRBD1. Germline CDR1 and CDR2: MDHEN and SYDVKM. This CDR3 region has 19 residues. V gave up 4 bases and J gave up 2 bases; unmatched junction bases: 15. DNA of the CDR3: TGTGCCAGCAGTTCCACAGGGGGCGCTTCTAGCGGAACCTACAATGAGCAGTTCTTC. Translation gives CASSSTGGASSGTYNEQFF. Combining the CDR3 with reference TRBV28 and TRBJ2-1 gives the whole variable domain DVKVTQSSRYLVKRTGEKVFLECVQDMDHENMFWYRQDPGLGLRLIYFSYDVKMKEKGDIPEGYSVSREKKERFSLILESASTNQTSMYLCASSSTGGASSGTYNEQFFGPGTRLTVL.

This clonotype was seen more than once but under ten times. The chain recombines TRBV20-1 with TRBJ2-1; D gene uncertain. The CDR3 length is 14 residues. In germline, CDR1 is DFQATT, CDR2 SNEGSKA (reference sequence). Deletions cut 2 bases from V and 9 bases from J, with 17 bases between. The CDR3 nucleotides are TGCAGTGCTAGAACCCCGTTCTGGGGTAGTGAGCAGTTCTTC. Residues: CSARTPFWGSEQFF.

V gene TRBV28 combines with J gene TRBJ2-5; TRBD1 is a possible D gene (5 bases). TRBJ2-7 explains the end of the DNA better; the J call may be wrong. The germline V gene encodes CDR1 MDHEN and CDR2 SYDVKM. CDR3 length: 13 amino acids. The CDR3 DNA reads TGTGCCAGCAGTACCAGACAGTTATACGAGCAGTACTTC. Its translation: CASSTRQLYEQYF.

The chain recombines TRBV20-1 with TRBJ2-7, with D maybe TRBD1 (6 bases). The CDR3 loop spans 15 amino acids. V was shortened by 3 bases and J by 2 bases, with 17 bases between the two germline ends. The germline CDR1 and CDR2 sequences are DFQATT and SNEGSKA (reference sequence). This chain's CDR3 is CSARDPTGITYEQYF. The CDR3 nucleotides read TGCAGTGCTAGGGACCCCACAGGGATCACCTACGAGCAGTACTTC.

This clonotype was detected only a few times. CDR3 region: CSARDHGRGAETQYF. In nucleotides, the CDR3 is TGCAGTGCTAGAGATCACGGCAGGGGGGCAGAGACCCAGTACTTC. The chain couples TRBV20-1 to TRBJ2-5, with D maybe TRBD1 (7 bases). V was clipped by 0 bases and J by 4 bases, with 15 bases between them. This CDR3 is 15 amino acids long. Germline V gene data show CDR1 as DFQATT and CDR2 as SNEGSKA (reference sequence).

This clonotype has more than one count but fewer than ten. The gene calls are TRBV3-1 and TRBJ2-1, with D possibly matching TRBD1 (6 bases). Germline V CDR1 and CDR2: LGHDT, YNNKEL (reference sequence). This CDR3 has 12 residues. Trimming shortened V by 2 bases and J by 9 bases, and 8 bases separated the two germline ends. The CDR3 DNA is TGTGCCAGCAGCCAACAGGGGAGTGAGCAGTTCTTC. It codes for CASSQQGSEQFF.

This clonotype was seen ten or more times. A read error is possible here, since a much larger clone lies one base away. The rearrangement links TRBV6-5 to TRBJ2-1; maybe TRBD1 (5 bases). The better agreement between TRBJ2-7 and the DNA end casts doubt on the J call. This CDR3 is built from 16 residues. Germline lookup yields CDR1 MNHEY and CDR2 SVGAGI. The CDR3 reads CASSTDKGWSYNEQYF. The CDR3 coding sequence is TGTGCCAGCAGTACAGATAAGGGGTGGTCCTACAATGAGCAGTACTTC.

This clonotype came up a few times. The chain recombines TRBV6-5 with TRBJ2-3; 8 positions match TRBD1. The CDR3 loop spans 14 amino acids. V shed 5 bases, J shed 4 bases, and the junction held 5 bases outside the gene matches. Germline V lookup: CDR1 MNHEY, CDR2 SVGAGI. For the CDR3, the DNA is TGTGCCAGCAGTCGACAGGGGAAGGCAGATACGCAGTATTTT. Translating gives CASSRQGKADTQYF.

V is TRBV29-1 and J is TRBJ2-5, with TRBD1 matching over 9 bases. With 6 bases clipped from V and 4 bases from J, the junction kept 6 bases outside the gene matches. CDR1 is SQVTM, CDR2 ANQGSEA, per germline. The CDR3 loop spans 13 amino acids. CDR3 residues: CSVLTGGSETQYF. As DNA, the CDR3 is TGCAGCGTGTTAACAGGGGGCTCAGAGACCCAGTACTTC.

This chain connects TRBV9 to TRBJ2-5, with TRBD1 matching 8 bases. This CDR3 has 16 residues. Unmatched junction bases numbered 13, after V lost 4 bases and J lost 5 bases. Germline V gene lookup returns CDR1 SGDLS and CDR2 YYNGEE. The CDR3 spells CASSSSTGDPRETQYF. The CDR3, as DNA: TGTGCCAGCAGCTCCTCGACAGGGGACCCCAGGGAGACCCAGTACTTC.

This clonotype was seen a few times. The rearrangement links TRBV5-6 to TRBJ2-5; 11 bases align to TRBD2. The germline CDR1 and CDR2 sequences are SGHDT and YYEEEE. V was clipped by 4 bases and J by 2 bases; unmatched bases: 4. The CDR3 consists of 15 residues. CDR3 loop: CASSKTSGAQETQYF. CDR3 sequence (DNA): TGTGCCAGCAGCAAGACTAGCGGGGCACAAGAGACCCAGTACTTC.

This chain links TRBV25-1 with TRBJ1-4, with D possibly being TRBD1 (6 bases). The germline V gene encodes CDR1 MGHDK and CDR2 SYGVNS. The CDR3 runs to 14 residues. V lost 3 bases and J lost 12, with 17 bases in between. CDR3 in DNA: TGTGCCAGCAGTGACCGCCCTGGACAGTCGGAACTGTTTTTT. Protein sequence: CASSDRPGQSELFF. Full variable domain (rest looked up from reference TRBV25-1 and TRBJ1-4): EADIYQTPRYLVIGTGKKITLECSQTMGHDKMYWYQQDPGMELHLIHYSYGVNSTEKGDLSSESTVSRIRTEHFPLTLESARPSHTSQYLCASSDRPGQSELFFGSGTQLSVL.

This clonotype was observed a handful of times. A much bigger clone sits one base away, suggesting this may be a read error. The genes are TRBV6-5 and TRBJ2-1; D might be TRBD1 (6 bases). The V and J ends lost 5 bases and 5 bases respectively, with 13 bases between them. The germline CDR1 and CDR2 sequences are MNHEY and SVGAGI. The CDR3 loop spans 14 amino acids. The CDR3 nucleotides read TGTGCCAGCAGTGACTGGGGGCGTGACAATGAGCAGTTCTTC. Its translation: CASSDWGRDNEQFF.

This clonotype occurred a few times. CDR3 bases: TGCGCCAGCAGCCAAGAAGGTGGCCTGATTGGACCCACAGATACGCAGTATTTT. Residues: CASSQEGGLIGPTDTQYF. This chain uses TRBV4-3 with TRBJ2-3; D gene uncertain. The V end was cut by 0 bases, the J end by 2 bases, with 18 bases between. Germline values: CDR1 LGHNA, CDR2 YSLEER. The CDR3 contains 18 residues.

V usage is TRBV7-2 and J usage is TRBJ2-1; TRBD1 matches 7 bases. Trimming cost V 0 bases and J 8 bases; bases outside gene matches: 7. This CDR3 comprises 15 residues. CDR1 is SGHTA, CDR2 FQGNSA, per germline. The CDR3 region is CASSLARQGVYEQFF. In nucleotides, the CDR3 is TGTGCCAGCAGCTTAGCGCGGCAGGGGGTGTATGAGCAGTTCTTC.

In regard to this clonotype: Sequence at one end of the junction differs from germline and may be a read error. The chain is built from TRBV6-6 and TRBJ2-7; 7 bases are a match to TRBD2. The CDR3 has 14 residues. Germline assignment: CDR1 MNHNY and CDR2 SVGAGI (reference sequence). CDR3 residues: CARTRTSLSYEQYF. For the CDR3, the DNA is TGTGCCCGCACCAGGACTAGTCTGTCCTATGAGCAGTACTTC.

CDR3 DNA: TGTGCCAGCAGTATACGGGACATCCGGACCAATGAGCAGTTCTTC. This encodes CASSIRDIRTNEQFF. The rearrangement uses TRBV2 and TRBJ2-1, with a weak D call TRBD1 (6 bases). The CDR3 has 15 amino acids. CDR1 is SNHLY and CDR2 is FYNNEI in the germline V gene. V shed 5 bases and J shed 6 bases, with 17 bases lying between them.